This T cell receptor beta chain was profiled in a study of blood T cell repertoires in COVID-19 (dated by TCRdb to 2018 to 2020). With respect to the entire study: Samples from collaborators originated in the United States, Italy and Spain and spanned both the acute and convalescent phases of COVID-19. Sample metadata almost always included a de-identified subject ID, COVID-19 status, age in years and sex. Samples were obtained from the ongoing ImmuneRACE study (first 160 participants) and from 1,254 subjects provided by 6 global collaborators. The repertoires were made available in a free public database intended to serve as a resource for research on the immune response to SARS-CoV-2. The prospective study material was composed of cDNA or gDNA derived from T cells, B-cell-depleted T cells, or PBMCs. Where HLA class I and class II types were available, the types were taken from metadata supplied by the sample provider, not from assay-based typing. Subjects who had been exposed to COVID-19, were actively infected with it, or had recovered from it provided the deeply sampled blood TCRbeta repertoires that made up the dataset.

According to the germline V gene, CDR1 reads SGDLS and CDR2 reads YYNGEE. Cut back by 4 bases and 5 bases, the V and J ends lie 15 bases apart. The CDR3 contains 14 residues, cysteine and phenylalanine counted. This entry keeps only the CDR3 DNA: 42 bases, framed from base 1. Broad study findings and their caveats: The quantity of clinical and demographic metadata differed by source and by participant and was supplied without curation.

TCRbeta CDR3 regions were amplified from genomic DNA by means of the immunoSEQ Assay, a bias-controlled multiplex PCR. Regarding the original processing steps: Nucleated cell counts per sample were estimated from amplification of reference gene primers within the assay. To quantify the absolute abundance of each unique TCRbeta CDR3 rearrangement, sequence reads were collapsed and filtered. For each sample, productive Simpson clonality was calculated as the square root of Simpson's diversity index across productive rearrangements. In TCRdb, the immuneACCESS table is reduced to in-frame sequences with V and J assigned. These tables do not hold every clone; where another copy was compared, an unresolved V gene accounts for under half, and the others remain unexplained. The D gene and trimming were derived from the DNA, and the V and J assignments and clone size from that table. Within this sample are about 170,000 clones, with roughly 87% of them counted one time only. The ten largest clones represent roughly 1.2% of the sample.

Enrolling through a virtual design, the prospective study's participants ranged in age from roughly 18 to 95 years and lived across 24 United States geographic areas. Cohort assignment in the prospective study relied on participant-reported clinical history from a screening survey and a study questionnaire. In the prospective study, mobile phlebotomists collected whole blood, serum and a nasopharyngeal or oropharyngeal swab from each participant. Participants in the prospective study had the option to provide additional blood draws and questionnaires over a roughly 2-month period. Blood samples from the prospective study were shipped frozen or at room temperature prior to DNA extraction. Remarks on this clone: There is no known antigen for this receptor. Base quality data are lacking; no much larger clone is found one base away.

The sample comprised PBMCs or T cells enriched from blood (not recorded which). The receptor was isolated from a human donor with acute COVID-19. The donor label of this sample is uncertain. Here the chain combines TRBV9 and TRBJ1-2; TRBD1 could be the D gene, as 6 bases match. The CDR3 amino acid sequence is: CASSQGAGAYGYTF. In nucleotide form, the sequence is TGTGCCAGCAGCCAAGGGGCAGGGGCATATGGCTACACCTTC.